Shown below are 20 T cell receptor beta chains from a single sample sequenced in a study of cytotoxic CD8 clonotypes in ibrutinib-treated CLL. Method: immunoSEQ multiplex PCR; TCRdb's copy keeps in-frame clones and lacks some. The sample gives around 53,000 clones, 54% of which show up once; approximately 24% is in the top ten. Sequences were derived from PBMCs, sampled at disease progression, from a patient treated with ibrutinib. These receptors were obtained from a human donor with chronic lymphocytic leukemia.

Notes on this clone: Sequence at one end of the junction differs from germline and may be a read error. The V call is TRBV10-2, the J call TRBJ2-3; TRBD2 matches 9 bases. Germline V gives CDR1 WSHSY, CDR2 SAAADI. The CDR3 length is 13 residues. CDR3 sequence: CASSETRGGPNSF. The CDR3 DNA sequence: TGCGCCAGCAGTGAGACGCGGGGGGGCCCCAACTCCTTT.

This chain connects TRBV7-3 to TRBJ2-1, with TRBD1 identical over 8 bases. The CDR3 runs to 16 residues. The germline CDR1 and CDR2 sequences are SGHTA and FQGTGA. J was trimmed by 3 bases and V by 1 base; bases with no gene match: 5. CDR3 residues: CASSLNAGTGYNEQFF. The CDR3 DNA follows: TGTGCCAGCAGCTTAAATGCCGGGACAGGCTACAATGAGCAGTTCTTC.

The chain is built from TRBV20-1 and TRBJ1-1, with D hard to call. This CDR3 has 11 amino acids. V shed 2 bases and J shed 8 bases, with 9 bases lying between them. From germline, CDR1 is DFQATT and CDR2 SNEGSKA (reference sequence). CDR3 DNA sequence: TGCAGTGCTAGACCCCAGGTCGAAGCTTTCTTT. Its translation is CSARPQVEAFF.

The rearrangement links TRBV27 to TRBJ1-6; possibly TRBD1 for D (5 bases). The length of the CDR3 is 14 residues. Trimming left V 3 bases short and J 8 bases short, with 11 bases between. From germline, CDR1 is MNHEY and CDR2 SMNVEV (reference sequence). The CDR3 bases are TGTGCCAGCAGTTTGGGGCAGCGGTATTCACCCCTCCACTTT. It encodes CASSLGQRYSPLHF.

The chain combines TRBV4-3 with TRBJ2-7; TRBD1 matches 9 bases. In germline, CDR1 is LGHNA, CDR2 YSLEER. CDR3 size: 16 residues. Trimming removed 3 bases from V and 4 bases from J; junction bases left unmatched: 10. The CDR3 bases are TGCGCCAGCAGCCAGTTTACAGGGGGCTTAGGATACGAGCAGTACTTC. Its translation is CASSQFTGGLGYEQYF.

The rearrangement links TRBV27 to TRBJ1-2; D might be TRBD1 (5 bases). This CDR3 spans 14 amino acids. The germline V and J ends were trimmed by 6 bases and 2 bases, with 13 bases remaining between them. Per the germline V gene, CDR1 is MNHEY and CDR2 is SMNVEV (reference sequence). The CDR3 DNA sequence: TGTGCCAGCAGCCTAATGGGGGGAAACTATGGCTACACCTTC. Protein: CASSLMGGNYGYTF.

Only a few counts were recorded for this clone. The genes are TRBV30 and TRBJ1-5; tentatively, D is TRBD1 (5 bases). V was shortened by 3 bases and J by 2 bases, with 8 bases between the two germline ends. The CDR3 runs to 13 residues. Per the germline V gene, CDR1 is GTSNPN and CDR2 is SVGIG (reference sequence). The CDR3 loop reads CAWREQGNQPQHF. CDR3 DNA: TGTGCCTGGAGGGAACAGGGCAATCAGCCCCAGCATTTT.

The chain employs TRBV5-4 and TRBJ1-2; D is possibly TRBD1 (5 bases). The CDR3 consists of 15 residues. Germline values: CDR1 SGHNT, CDR2 YYREEE (reference sequence). V was trimmed by 0 bases and J by 0 bases, leaving 9 bases between them. The CDR3 DNA sequence: TGTGCCAGCAGCTTGGGACAGACAACTAACTATGGCTACACCTTC. Translated: CASSLGQTTNYGYTF.

The chain uses TRBV18 and TRBJ1-2; the match to TRBD1 covers 10 bases. The CDR3 has 15 amino acids. Germline lookup yields CDR1 KGHSH and CDR2 LQKENI. V lost 6 bases and J lost 3; bases outside the gene matches: 7. CDR3 residues: CASSTGTGVHYGYTF. Here the CDR3 DNA reads TGTGCCAGCTCGACCGGGACAGGGGTCCACTATGGCTACACCTTC. The full variable domain, completed using reference TRBV18 and TRBJ1-2, is NAGVMQNPRHLVRRRGQEARLRCSPMKGHSHVYWYRQLPEEGLKFMVYLQKENIIDESGMPKERFSAEFPKEGPSILRIQQVVRGDSAAYFCASSTGTGVHYGYTFGSGTRLTVV.

In DNA, the CDR3 is TGTGCCAGCAGTTTATATGGGGGGCGTTACGAGCAGTACTTC. Translating gives CASSLYGGRYEQYF. The chain employs TRBV27 and TRBJ2-7; tentatively, D is TRBD1 or TRBD2 (6 bases each). There are 14 residues in the CDR3. The germline V gene encodes CDR1 MNHEY and CDR2 SMNVEV (reference sequence). V lost 1 base, J lost 4 bases, and 11 bases lay in between.

This clone was counted a few times. The rearrangement uses TRBV30 and TRBJ1-5; 8 nucleotides agree with TRBD1. Trimming removed 4 bases from V and 7 bases from J; junction bases left unmatched: 9. CDR1 and CDR2 (germline): GTSNPN, SVGIG (reference sequence). The CDR3 spans 14 residues. This chain's CDR3 is CAWMSGGKGQPQHF. In DNA, the CDR3 is TGTGCCTGGATGTCAGGGGGCAAGGGGCAGCCCCAGCATTTT.

V is TRBV7-3 and J is TRBJ1-4; TRBD1 matches at 9 bases. Germline trimming cut 1 base from V and 7 bases from J; bases unmatched to any gene: 1. The CDR3 length is 14 residues. Germline values: CDR1 SGHTA, CDR2 FQGTGA. The CDR3 spells CASSLNRGPEKLFF. The CDR3 DNA reads TGTGCCAGCAGCTTAAACAGGGGGCCTGAAAAACTGTTTTTT.

This clone was picked up a small number of times. This chain links TRBV19 with TRBJ1-2; D is uncertain. Per the germline V gene, CDR1 is LNHDA and CDR2 is SQIVND (reference sequence). V was cut by 3 bases and J by 5 bases, with 10 bases left in between. This CDR3 comprises 13 residues. This CDR3 is CASSMVGVYGYTF. The CDR3 DNA reads as TGTGCCAGTAGTATGGTTGGGGTTTATGGCTACACCTTC.

There are a few counts of this clone. J is TRBJ2-2 and V is TRBV2; no definite D call. Deletions cut 8 bases from V and 7 bases from J, with 8 bases between. In germline, CDR1 is SNHLY, CDR2 FYNNEI. CDR3 length: 11 residues. The CDR3, as DNA: TGTGCCAGCTTGATAAGCGGGGAGCTGTTTTTT. Its protein product is CASLISGELFF.

The chain recombines TRBV12-5 with TRBJ2-7, with D unclear. Between the trimmed V and J ends, which lost 5 bases and 2 bases, there was a span of 10 bases. The germline V gene encodes CDR1 LGHNT and CDR2 FRNRAP. CDR3 size: 13 residues. The CDR3 nucleotides are TGTGCTAGTGGTCCCCCTGCCACCTACGAGCAGTACTTC. Protein product: CASGPPATYEQYF.

J is TRBJ2-3 and V is TRBV9, with no clear D. CDR3 length: 13 amino acids. The germline V gene encodes CDR1 SGDLS and CDR2 YYNGEE. The V and J ends lost 1 base and 0 bases respectively, with 3 bases between them. The CDR3 DNA sequence: TGTGCCAGCAGCGTAACCAGCACAGATACGCAGTATTTT. Translated: CASSVTSTDTQYF.

The CDR3 loop is CASCGTGGLYEQYF. Here the CDR3 DNA reads TGTGCCAGCTGCGGGACAGGGGGCTTGTACGAGCAGTACTTC. V is TRBV27 and J is TRBJ2-7; 12 positions match TRBD1. The ends lost 8 bases at V and 4 bases at J; junction bases unmatched: 6. The CDR3 extends over 14 amino acids. Germline V lookup: CDR1 MNHEY, CDR2 SMNVEV (reference sequence).

V is TRBV7-2 and J is TRBJ1-2; 10 bases are a match to TRBD1. The CDR3 totals 16 residues. Trimming removed 7 bases from V and 5 bases from J; junction bases left unmatched: 13. Germline values: CDR1 SGHTA, CDR2 FQGNSA. CDR3 region: CASTTDRGRVGYGYTF. The CDR3 coding sequence is TGTGCCAGCACCACAGACAGGGGGCGCGTAGGATATGGCTACACCTTC.

V is TRBV6-5 and J is TRBJ1-2; TRBD1 might be the D (6 bases). The germline V gene has CDR1 MNHEY and CDR2 SVGAGI. The V gene lost 6 bases and the J gene lost 4 bases, with 9 bases spanning the gap. This CDR3 has 12 residues. CDR3 sequence reads: CASRGQIYGYTF. The CDR3 nucleotides are TGTGCCAGCAGAGGACAGATCTATGGCTACACCTTC.

The chain joins TRBV7-9 to TRBJ1-2, with D perhaps TRBD1 (5 bases). Trimming cost V 1 base and J 1 base, with 10 bases left between them. Germline loops: CDR1 SEHNR, CDR2 FQNEAQ (reference sequence). The CDR3 runs to 15 residues. In DNA, the CDR3 is TGTGCCAGCAGCTTAGTGACAGACGGTAACTATGGCTACACCTTC. Translation: CASSLVTDGNYGYTF.